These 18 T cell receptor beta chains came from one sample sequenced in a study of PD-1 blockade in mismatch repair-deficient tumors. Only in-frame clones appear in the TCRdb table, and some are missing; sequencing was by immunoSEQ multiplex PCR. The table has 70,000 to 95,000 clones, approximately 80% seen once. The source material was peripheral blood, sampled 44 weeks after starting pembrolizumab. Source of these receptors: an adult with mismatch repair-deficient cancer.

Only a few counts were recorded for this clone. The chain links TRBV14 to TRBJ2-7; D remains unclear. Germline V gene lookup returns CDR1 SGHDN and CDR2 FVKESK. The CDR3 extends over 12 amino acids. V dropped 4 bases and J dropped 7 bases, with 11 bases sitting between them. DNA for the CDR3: TGTGCCAGCAGCCCACGGTGGGGAGAGCAGTACTTC. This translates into CASSPRWGEQYF.

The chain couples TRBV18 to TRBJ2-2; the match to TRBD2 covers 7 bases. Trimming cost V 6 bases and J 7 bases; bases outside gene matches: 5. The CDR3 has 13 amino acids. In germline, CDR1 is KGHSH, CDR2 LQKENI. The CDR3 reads CASSGLGDGELFF. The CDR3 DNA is TGTGCCAGCTCCGGACTAGGGGACGGGGAGCTGTTTTTT.

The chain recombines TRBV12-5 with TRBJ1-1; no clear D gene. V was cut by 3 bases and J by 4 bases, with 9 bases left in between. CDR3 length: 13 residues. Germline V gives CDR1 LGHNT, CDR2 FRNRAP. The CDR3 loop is CASGFNSGTEAFF. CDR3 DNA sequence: TGTGCTAGTGGTTTTAATTCCGGCACTGAAGCTTTCTTT.

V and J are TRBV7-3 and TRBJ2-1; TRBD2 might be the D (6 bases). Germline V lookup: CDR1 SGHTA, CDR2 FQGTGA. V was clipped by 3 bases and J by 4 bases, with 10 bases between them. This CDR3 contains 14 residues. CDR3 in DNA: TGTGCCAGCAGCTTCTCTAGCGTTTACAATGAGCAGTTCTTC. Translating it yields CASSFSSVYNEQFF.

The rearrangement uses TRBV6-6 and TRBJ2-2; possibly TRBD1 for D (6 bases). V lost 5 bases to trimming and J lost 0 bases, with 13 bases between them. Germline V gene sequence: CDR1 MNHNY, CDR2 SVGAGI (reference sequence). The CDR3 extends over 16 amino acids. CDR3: CASSRPDSANTGELFF. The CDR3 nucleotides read TGTGCCAGCAGTCGACCGGACAGCGCGAACACCGGGGAGCTGTTTTTT.

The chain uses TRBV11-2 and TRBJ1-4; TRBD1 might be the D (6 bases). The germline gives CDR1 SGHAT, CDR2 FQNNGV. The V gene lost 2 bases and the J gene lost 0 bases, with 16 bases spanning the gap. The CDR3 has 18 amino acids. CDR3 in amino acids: CASSLFSPRTATNEKLFF. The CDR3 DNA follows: TGTGCCAGCAGCTTATTTTCCCCACGGACAGCAACTAATGAAAAACTGTTTTTT.

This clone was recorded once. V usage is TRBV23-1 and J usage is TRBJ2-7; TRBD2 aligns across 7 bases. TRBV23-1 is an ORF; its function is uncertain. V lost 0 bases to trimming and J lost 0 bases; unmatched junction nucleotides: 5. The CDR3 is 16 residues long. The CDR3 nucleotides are TGCGCCAGCAGTCAATCATCGCGGGGGAGCTCCTACGAGCAGTACTTC. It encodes CASSQSSRGSSYEQYF.

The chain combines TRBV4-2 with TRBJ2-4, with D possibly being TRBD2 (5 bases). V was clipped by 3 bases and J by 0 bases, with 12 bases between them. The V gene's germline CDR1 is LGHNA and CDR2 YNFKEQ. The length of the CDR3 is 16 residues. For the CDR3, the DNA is TGTGCCAGCAGCCAGACTCTCGAGGGAGCCAAAAACATTCAGTACTTC. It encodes CASSQTLEGAKNIQYF.

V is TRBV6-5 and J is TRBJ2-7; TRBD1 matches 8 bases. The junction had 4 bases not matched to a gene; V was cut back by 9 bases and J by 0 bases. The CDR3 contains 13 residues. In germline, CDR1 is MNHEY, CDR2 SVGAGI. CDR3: CASSGTGSYEQYF. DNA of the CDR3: TGTGCCAGTTCTGGGACAGGCTCCTACGAGCAGTACTTC.

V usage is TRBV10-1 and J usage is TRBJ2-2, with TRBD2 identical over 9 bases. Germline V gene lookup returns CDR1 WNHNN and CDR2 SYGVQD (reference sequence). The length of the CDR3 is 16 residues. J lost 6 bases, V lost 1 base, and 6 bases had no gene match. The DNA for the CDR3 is TGCGCCAGCAGTGAGTGGGTAGCGGGAGTGGCCGGGGAGCTGTTTTTT. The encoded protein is CASSEWVAGVAGELFF.

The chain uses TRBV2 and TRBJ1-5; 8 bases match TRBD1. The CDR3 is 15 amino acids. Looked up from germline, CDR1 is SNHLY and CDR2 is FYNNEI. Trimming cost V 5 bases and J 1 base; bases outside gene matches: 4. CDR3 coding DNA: TGTGCCAGCAGTCCCCGGGACAGGAGCAATCAGCCCCAGCATTTT. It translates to CASSPRDRSNQPQHF.

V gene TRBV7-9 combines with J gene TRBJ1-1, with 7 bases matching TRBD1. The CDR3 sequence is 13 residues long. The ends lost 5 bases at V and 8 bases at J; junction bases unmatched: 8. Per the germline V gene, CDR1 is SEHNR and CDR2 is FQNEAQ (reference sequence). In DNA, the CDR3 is TGTGCCAGCAGCCCACGACAGGGTGCGGAAGCTTTCTTT. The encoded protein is CASSPRQGAEAFF.

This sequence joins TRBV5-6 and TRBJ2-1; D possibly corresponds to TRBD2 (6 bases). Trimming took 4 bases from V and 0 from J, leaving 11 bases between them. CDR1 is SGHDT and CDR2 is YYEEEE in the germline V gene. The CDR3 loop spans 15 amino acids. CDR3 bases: TGTGCCAGCAGCAGGAGGGCAATCTCCTACAATGAGCAGTTCTTC. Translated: CASSRRAISYNEQFF.

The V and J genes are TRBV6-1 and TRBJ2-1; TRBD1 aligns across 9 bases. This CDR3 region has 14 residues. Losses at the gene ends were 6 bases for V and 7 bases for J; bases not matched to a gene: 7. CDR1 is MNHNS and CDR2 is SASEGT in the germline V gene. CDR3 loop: CASRGQGGTNEQFF. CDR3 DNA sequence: TGTGCCAGCAGGGGACAGGGAGGGACGAATGAGCAGTTCTTC.

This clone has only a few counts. The CDR3 region has the DNA TGTGCCAGCAGTTTTTTCCGGCGGGCGACCTACAATGAGCAGTTCTTC. The encoded protein is CASSFFRRATYNEQFF. The chain couples TRBV27 to TRBJ2-1, with D perhaps matching TRBD2 (5 bases). This CDR3 spans 16 amino acids. With 3 bases removed from V and 2 bases from J, the gap between germline ends came to 14 bases. The germline CDR1 and CDR2 sequences are MNHEY and SMNVEV (reference sequence).

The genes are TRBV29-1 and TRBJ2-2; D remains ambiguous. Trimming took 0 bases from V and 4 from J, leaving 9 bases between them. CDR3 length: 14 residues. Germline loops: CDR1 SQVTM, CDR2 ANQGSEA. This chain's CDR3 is CSVEDFRGTGELFF. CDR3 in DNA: TGCAGCGTTGAAGATTTTAGAGGCACCGGGGAGCTGTTTTTT.

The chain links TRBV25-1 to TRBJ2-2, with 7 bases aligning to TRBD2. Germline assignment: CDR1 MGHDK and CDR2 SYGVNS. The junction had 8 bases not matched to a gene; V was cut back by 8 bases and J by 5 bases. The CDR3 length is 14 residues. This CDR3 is CASRPGLPTGELFF. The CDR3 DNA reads TGTGCCAGCCGCCCGGGACTACCGACCGGGGAGCTGTTTTTT.

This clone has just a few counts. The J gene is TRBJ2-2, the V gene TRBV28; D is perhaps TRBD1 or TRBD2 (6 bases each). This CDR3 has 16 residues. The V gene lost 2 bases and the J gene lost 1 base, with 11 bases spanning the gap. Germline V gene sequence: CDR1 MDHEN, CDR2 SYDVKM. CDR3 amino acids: CASSLMEGGNTGELFF. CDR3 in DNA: TGTGCCAGCAGTTTAATGGAGGGGGGGAACACCGGGGAGCTGTTTTTT.